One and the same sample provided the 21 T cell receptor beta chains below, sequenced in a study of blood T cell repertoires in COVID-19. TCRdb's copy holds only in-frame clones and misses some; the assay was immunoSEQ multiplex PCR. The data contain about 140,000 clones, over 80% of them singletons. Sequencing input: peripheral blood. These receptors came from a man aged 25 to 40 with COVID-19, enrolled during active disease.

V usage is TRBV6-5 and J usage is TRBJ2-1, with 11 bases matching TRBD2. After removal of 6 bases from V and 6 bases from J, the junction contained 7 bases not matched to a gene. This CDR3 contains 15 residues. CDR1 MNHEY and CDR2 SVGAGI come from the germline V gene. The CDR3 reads CASRAGLAGSNEQFF. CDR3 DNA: TGTGCCAGCAGAGCAGGACTAGCGGGTAGCAATGAGCAGTTCTTC.

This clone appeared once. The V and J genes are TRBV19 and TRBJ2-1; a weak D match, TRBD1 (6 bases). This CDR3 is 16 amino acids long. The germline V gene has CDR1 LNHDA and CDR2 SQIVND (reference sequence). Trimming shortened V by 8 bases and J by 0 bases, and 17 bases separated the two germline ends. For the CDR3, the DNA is TGTGCCAGTGGATTAGAGGGGGAAAGCTCCTACAATGAGCAGTTCTTC. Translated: CASGLEGESSYNEQFF.

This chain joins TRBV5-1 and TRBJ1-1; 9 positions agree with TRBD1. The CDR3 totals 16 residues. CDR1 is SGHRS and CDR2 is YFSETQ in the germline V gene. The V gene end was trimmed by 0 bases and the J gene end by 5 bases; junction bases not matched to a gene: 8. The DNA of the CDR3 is TGCGCCAGCAGCTTGGTTCCCGGGACAGGGAGGACTGAAGCTTTCTTT. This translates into CASSLVPGTGRTEAFF. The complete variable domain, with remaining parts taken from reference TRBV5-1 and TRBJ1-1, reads KAGVTQTPRYLIKTRGQQVTLSCSPISGHRSVSWYQQTPGQGLQFLFEYFSETQRNKGNFPGRFSGRQFSNSRSEMNVSTLELGDSALYLCASSLVPGTGRTEAFFGQGTRLTVV.

CDR3 sequence (DNA): TGTGCCAGTAGTATAGGAGGGACAGGACGCCAGCCCCAGCATTTT. Translating it yields CASSIGGTGRQPQHF. This chain joins TRBV19 and TRBJ1-5; 8 bases are a match to TRBD1. The CDR3 runs 15 residues. V shed 1 base and J 7 bases; nucleotides not matched to a gene: 6. CDR1 is LNHDA and CDR2 is SQIVND in the germline V gene (reference sequence).

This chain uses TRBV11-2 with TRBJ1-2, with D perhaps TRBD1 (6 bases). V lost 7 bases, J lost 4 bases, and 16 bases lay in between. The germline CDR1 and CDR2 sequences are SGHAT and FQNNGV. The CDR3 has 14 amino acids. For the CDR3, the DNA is TGTGCCAGCACCCGGGGGGGGCGCGGCTATGGCTACACCTTC. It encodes CASTRGGRGYGYTF.

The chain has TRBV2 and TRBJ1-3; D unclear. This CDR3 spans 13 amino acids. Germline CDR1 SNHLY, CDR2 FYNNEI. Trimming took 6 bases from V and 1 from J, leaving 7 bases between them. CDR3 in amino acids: CASSGISGNTIYF. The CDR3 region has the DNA TGTGCCAGCAGCGGGATATCTGGAAACACCATATATTTT.

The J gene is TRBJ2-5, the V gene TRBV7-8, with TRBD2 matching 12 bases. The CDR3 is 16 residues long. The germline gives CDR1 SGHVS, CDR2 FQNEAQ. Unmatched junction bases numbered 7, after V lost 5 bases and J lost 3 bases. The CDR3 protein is CASSRRLAGEEETQYF. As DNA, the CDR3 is TGTGCCAGCAGCCGCCGACTAGCGGGAGAGGAAGAGACCCAGTACTTC.

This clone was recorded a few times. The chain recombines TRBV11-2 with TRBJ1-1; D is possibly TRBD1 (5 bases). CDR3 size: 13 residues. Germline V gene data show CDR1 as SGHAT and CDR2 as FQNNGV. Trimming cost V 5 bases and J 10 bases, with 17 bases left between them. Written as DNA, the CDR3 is TGTGCCAGCAGCCCGAGACAGCTTACGGGAGCTTTCTTT. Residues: CASSPRQLTGAFF.

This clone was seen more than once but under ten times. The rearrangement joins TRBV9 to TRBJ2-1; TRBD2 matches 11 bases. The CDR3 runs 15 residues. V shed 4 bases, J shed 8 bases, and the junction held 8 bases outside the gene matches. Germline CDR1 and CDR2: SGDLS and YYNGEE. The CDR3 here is CASSSWTSGRDEQFF. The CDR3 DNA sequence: TGTGCCAGCAGCTCTTGGACTAGCGGGCGGGATGAGCAGTTCTTC.

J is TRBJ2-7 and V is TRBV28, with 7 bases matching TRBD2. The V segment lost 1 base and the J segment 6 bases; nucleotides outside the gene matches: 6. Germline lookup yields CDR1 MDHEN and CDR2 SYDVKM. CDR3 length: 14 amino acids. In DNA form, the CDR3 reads TGTGCCAGCAGTTTATTGGCTAGCGGAGGCGAGCAGTACTTC. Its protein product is CASSLLASGGEQYF.

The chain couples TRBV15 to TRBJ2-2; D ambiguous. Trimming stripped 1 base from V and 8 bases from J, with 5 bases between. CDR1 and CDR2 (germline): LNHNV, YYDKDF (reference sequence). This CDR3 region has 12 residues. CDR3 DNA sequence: TGTGCCACCAGCAGAGGCGAAGGGGAGCTGTTTTTT. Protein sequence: CATSRGEGELFF.

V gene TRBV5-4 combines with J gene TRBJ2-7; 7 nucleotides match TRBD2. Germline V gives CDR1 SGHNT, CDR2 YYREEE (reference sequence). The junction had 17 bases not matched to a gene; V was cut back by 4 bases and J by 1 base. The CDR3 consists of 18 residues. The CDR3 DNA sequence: TGTGCCAGCAGCGCCGGCCTAGCGGCCAAGACCCTTTCCTACGAGCAGTACTTC. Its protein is CASSAGLAAKTLSYEQYF.

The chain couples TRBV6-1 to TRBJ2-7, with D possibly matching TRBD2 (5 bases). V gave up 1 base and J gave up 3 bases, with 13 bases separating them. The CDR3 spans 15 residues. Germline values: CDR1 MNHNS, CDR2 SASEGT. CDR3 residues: CASSEEEAAYYEQYF. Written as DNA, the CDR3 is TGTGCCAGCAGTGAAGAGGAAGCGGCTTACTACGAGCAGTACTTC.

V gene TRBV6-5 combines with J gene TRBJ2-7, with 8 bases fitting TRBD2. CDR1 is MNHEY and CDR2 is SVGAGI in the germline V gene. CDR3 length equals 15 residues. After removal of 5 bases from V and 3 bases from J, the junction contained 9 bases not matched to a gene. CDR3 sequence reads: CASSPSGSSLYEQYF. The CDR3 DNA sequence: TGTGCCAGCAGTCCGAGCGGGAGTTCCCTCTACGAGCAGTACTTC.

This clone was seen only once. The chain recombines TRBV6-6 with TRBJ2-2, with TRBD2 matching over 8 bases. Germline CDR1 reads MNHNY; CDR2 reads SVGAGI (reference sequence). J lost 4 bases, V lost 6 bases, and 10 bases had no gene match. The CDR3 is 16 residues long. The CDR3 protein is CASRLPGGPSTGELFF. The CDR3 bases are TGTGCCAGCAGGCTTCCGGGGGGGCCGAGCACCGGGGAGCTGTTTTTT.

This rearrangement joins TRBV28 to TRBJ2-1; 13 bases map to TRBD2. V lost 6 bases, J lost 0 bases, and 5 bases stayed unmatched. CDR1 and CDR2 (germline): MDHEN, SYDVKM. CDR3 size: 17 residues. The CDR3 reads CASSSGTSGVSYNEQFF. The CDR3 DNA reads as TGTGCCAGCAGCTCCGGGACTAGCGGGGTCTCCTACAATGAGCAGTTCTTC.

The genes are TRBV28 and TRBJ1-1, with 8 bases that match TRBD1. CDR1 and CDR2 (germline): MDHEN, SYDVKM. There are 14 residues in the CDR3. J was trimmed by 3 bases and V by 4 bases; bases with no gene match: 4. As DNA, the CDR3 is TGTGCCAGCAGTTCCGGACAGGGCCACACTGAAGCTTTCTTT. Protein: CASSSGQGHTEAFF. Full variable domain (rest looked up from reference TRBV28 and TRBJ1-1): DVKVTQSSRYLVKRTGEKVFLECVQDMDHENMFWYRQDPGLGLRLIYFSYDVKMKEKGDIPEGYSVSREKKERFSLILESASTNQTSMYLCASSSGQGHTEAFFGQGTRLTVV.

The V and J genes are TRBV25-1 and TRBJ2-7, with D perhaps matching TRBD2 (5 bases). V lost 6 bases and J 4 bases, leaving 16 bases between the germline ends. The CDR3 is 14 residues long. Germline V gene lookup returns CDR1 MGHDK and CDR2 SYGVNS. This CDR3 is CASSPVGSTYEQYF. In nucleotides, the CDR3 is TGTGCCAGCAGCCCCGTTGGGAGTACGTACGAGCAGTACTTC.

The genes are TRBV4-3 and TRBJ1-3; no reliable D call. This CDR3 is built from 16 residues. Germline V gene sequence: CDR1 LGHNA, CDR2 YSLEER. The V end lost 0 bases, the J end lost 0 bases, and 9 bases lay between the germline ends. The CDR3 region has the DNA TGCGCCAGCAGCCAAGATGCGGGGAGCTCTGGAAACACCATATATTTT. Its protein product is CASSQDAGSSGNTIYF.

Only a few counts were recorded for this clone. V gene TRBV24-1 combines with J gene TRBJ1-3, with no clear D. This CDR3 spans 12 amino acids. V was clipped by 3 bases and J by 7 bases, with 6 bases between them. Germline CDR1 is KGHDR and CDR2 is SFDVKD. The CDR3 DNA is TGTGCCACCAGTGATGGGCTCAACACCATATATTTT. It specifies CATSDGLNTIYF.

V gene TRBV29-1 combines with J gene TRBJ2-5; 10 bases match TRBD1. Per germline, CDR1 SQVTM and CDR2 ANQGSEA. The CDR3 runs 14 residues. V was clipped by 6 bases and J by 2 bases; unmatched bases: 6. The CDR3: CSVRPGQGQETQYF. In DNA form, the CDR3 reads TGCAGCGTGCGCCCGGGACAGGGGCAAGAGACCCAGTACTTC.